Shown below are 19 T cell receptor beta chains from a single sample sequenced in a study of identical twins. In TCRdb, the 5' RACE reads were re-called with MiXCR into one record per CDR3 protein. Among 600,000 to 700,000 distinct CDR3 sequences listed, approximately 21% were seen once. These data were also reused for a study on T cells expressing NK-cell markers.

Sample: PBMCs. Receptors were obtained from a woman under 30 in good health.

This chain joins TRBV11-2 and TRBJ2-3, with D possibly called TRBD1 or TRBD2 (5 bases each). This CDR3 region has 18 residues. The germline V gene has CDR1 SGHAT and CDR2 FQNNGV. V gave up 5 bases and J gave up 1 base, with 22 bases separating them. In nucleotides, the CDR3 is TGTGCCAGCAGCCTCCAACCGGGACCAGCGCCGGGCACAGATACGCAGTATTTT. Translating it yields CASSLQPGPAPGTDTQYF. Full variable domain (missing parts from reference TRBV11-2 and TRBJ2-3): EAGVAQSPRYKIIEKRQSVAFWCNPISGHATLYWYQQILGQGPKLLIQFQNNGVVDDSQLPKDRFSAERLKGVDSTLKIQPAKLEDSAVYLCASSLQPGPAPGTDTQYFGPGTRLTVL.

The CDR3 region is CASSPGTVGETQYF. The CDR3 bases are TGCGCCAGCAGCCCCGGGACAGTTGGTGAGACCCAGTACTTC. The rearrangement links TRBV5-1 to TRBJ2-5, with TRBD1 matching 7 bases. In germline, CDR1 is SGHRS, CDR2 YFSETQ. J gave up 5 bases and V 4 bases, and 8 bases lay outside the gene matches. CDR3 length: 14 residues.

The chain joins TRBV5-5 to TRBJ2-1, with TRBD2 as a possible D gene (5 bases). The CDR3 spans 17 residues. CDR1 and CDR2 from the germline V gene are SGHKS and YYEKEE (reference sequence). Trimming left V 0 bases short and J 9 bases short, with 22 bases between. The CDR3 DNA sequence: TGTGCCAGCAGCTTGGAAGTAGGGTCGGAAGCCCGGGGTGAGCAGTTCTTC. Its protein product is CASSLEVGSEARGEQFF. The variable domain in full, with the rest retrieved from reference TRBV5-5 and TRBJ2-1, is DAGVTQSPTHLIKTRGQQVTLRCSPISGHKSVSWYQQVLGQGPQFIFQYYEKEERGRGNFPDRFSARQFPNYSSELNVNALLLGDSALYLCASSLEVGSEARGEQFFGPGTRLTVL.

CDR3 DNA: TGTGCCAGCAGTTTAGGCTCGGGACAGGGGGGAAAGAACACCGGGGAGCTGTTTTTT. Protein: CASSLGSGQGGKNTGELFF. The rearrangement joins TRBV12-3 or TRBV12-4 to TRBJ2-2; 11 nucleotides match TRBD1. CDR3 length: 19 amino acids. The ends lost 1 base at V and 1 base at J; junction bases unmatched: 8.

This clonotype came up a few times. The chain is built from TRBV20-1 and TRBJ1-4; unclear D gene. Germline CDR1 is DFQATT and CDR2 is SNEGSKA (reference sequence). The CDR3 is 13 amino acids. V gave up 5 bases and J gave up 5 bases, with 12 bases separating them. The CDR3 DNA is TGCAGTGCTCTGGTCCAAAGGAATGAAAAACTGTTTTTT. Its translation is CSALVQRNEKLFF.

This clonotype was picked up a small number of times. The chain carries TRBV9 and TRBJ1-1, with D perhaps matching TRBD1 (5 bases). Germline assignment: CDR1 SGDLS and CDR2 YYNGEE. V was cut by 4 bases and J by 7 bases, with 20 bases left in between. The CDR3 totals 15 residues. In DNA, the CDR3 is TGTGCCAGCAGCCCTTACACCCAAAAGGGGAGTGAAGCTTTCTTT. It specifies CASSPYTQKGSEAFF. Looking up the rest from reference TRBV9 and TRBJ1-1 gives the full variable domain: DSGVTQTPKHLITATGQRVTLRCSPRSGDLSVYWYQQSLDQGLQFLIQYYNGEERAKGNILERFSAQQFPDLHSELNLSSLELGDSALYFCASSPYTQKGSEAFFGQGTRLTVV.

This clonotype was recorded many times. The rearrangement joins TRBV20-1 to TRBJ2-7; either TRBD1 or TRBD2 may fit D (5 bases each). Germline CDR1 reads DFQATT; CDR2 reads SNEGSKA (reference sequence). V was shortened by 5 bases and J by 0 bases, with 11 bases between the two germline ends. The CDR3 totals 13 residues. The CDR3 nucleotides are TGCAGTGCTCGGGACCTAAGCTCCTACGAGCAGTACTTC. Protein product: CSARDLSSYEQYF.

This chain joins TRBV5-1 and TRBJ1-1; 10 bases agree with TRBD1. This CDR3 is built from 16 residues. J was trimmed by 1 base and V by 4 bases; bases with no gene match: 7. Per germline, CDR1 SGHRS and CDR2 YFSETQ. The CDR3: CASSLRDRGGNTEAFF. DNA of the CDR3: TGCGCCAGCAGCCTACGGGACAGGGGAGGGAACACTGAAGCTTTCTTT. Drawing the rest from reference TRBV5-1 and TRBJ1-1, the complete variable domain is KAGVTQTPRYLIKTRGQQVTLSCSPISGHRSVSWYQQTPGQGLQFLFEYFSETQRNKGNFPGRFSGRQFSNSRSEMNVSTLELGDSALYLCASSLRDRGGNTEAFFGQGTRLTVV.

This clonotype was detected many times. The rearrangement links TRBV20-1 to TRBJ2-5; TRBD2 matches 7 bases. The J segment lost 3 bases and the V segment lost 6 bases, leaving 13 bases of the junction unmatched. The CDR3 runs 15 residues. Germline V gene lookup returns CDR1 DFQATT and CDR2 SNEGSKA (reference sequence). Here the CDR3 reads CSAGPAGRGKETQYF. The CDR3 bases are TGCAGTGCGGGCCCGGCGGGGAGGGGTAAAGAGACCCAGTACTTC.

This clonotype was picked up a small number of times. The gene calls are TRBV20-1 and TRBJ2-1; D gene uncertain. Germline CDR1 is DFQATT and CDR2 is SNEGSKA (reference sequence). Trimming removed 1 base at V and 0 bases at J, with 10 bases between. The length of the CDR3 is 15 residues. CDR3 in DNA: TGCAGTGCTAGAGCGCGAGGAAGCTCCTACAATGAGCAGTTCTTC. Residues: CSARARGSSYNEQFF.

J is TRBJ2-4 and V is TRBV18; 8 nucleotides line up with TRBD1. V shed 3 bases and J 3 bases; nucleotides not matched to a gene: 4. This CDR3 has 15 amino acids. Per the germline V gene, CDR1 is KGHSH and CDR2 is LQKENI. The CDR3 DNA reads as TGTGCCAGCTCACCTCCGACAGGGGTCAAAAACATTCAGTACTTC. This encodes CASSPPTGVKNIQYF. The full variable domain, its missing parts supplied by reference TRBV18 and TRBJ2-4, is NAGVMQNPRHLVRRRGQEARLRCSPMKGHSHVYWYRQLPEEGLKFMVYLQKENIIDESGMPKERFSAEFPKEGPSILRIQQVVRGDSAAYFCASSPPTGVKNIQYFGAGTRLSVL.

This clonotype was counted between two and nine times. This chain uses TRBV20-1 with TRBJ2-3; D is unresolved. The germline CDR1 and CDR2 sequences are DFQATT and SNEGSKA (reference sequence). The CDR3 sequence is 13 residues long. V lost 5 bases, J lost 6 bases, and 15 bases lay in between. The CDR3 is CSAPLRAVDTQYF. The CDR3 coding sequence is TGCAGTGCTCCACTGCGAGCAGTTGATACGCAGTATTTT.

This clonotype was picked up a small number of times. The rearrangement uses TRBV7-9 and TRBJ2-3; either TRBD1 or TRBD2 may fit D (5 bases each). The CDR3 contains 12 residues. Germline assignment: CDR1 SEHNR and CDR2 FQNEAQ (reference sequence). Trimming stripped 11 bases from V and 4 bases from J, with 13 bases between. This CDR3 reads CAGSPGPDTQYF. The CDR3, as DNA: TGTGCCGGCTCCCCGGGGCCAGATACGCAGTATTTT. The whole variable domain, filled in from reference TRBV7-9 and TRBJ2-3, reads DTGVSQNPRHKITKRGQNVTFRCDPISEHNRLYWYRQTLGQGPEFLTYFQNEAQLEKSRLLSDRFSAERPKGSFSTLEIQRTEQGDSAMYLCAGSPGPDTQYFGPGTRLTVL.

In nucleotides, the CDR3 is TGCAGTGCAACTAAAGGACCCGGCTACACCTTC. Translated: CSATKGPGYTF. This chain joins TRBV20-1 and TRBJ1-2; no clear D. The CDR3 is 11 amino acids. Germline-derived CDR1 and CDR2 are DFQATT and SNEGSKA (reference sequence). V was pared by 6 bases and J by 8 bases, with 13 bases between.

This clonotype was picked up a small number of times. This chain's CDR3 is CASSLSPGQAYEQYF. CDR3 nucleotide sequence: TGTGCCAGCAGCTTGTCACCGGGACAGGCCTACGAGCAGTACTTC. The rearrangement joins TRBV7-9 to TRBJ2-7; TRBD1 matches at 8 bases. Trimming at V came to 3 bases and at J to 2 bases, leaving 6 bases not matched to a gene. This CDR3 contains 15 residues. Germline CDR1 SEHNR, CDR2 FQNEAQ (reference sequence).

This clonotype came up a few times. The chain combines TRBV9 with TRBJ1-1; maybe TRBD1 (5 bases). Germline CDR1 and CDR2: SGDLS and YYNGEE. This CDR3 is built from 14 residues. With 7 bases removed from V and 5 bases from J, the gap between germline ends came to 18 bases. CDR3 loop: CASGGETVGTEAFF. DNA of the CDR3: TGTGCCAGCGGGGGAGAAACGGTGGGGACTGAAGCTTTCTTT.

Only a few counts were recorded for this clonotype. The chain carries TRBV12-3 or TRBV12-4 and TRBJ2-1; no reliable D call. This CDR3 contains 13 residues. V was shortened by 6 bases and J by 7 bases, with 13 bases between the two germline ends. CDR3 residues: CASSPPGVNEQFF. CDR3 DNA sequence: TGTGCCAGCAGCCCTCCAGGAGTAAATGAGCAGTTCTTC.

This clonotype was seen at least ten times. The CDR3 region is CATSRDGRGLEQFF. CDR3 coding DNA: TGTGCCACCAGCAGAGATGGTAGAGGACTTGAGCAGTTCTTC. This chain connects TRBV15 to TRBJ2-1; the D gene is possibly TRBD2 (5 bases). This CDR3 contains 14 residues. Germline V CDR1 and CDR2: LNHNV, YYDKDF (reference sequence). V shed 0 bases and J shed 9 bases, with 12 bases lying between them.

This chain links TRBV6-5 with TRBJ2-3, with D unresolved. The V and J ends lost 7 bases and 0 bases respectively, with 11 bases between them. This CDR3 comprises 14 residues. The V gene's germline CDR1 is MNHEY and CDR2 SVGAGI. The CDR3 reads CASILSHSTDTQYF. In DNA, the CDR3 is TGTGCCAGCATTTTGAGTCATAGCACAGATACGCAGTATTTT.